Following are 17 T cell receptor beta chains from one sample sequenced in a study of T cell responses to AZD1222 COVID-19 vaccine. Measured with immunoSEQ multiplex PCR; TCRdb has only the in-frame clones, and not every one. The sample holds fewer than 130,000 clones, about 85% seen once. Specimen: peripheral blood, collected 28 days after the second AZD1222 dose. The receptor set was obtained from an adult who received the AZD1222 COVID-19 vaccine.

CDR3 DNA: TGTGCCAGCAGCTTGGGACTAGCGAACACCGGGGAGCTGTTTTTT. This encodes CASSLGLANTGELFF. This chain connects TRBV7-3 to TRBJ2-2, with 8 positions matching TRBD2. The V gene end was trimmed by 3 bases and the J gene end by 0 bases; junction bases not matched to a gene: 0. CDR3 size: 15 residues. Germline CDR1 is SGHTA and CDR2 is FQGTGA.

The CDR3 region is CASSLAVLTGESYNSPLHF. The CDR3 DNA follows: TGTGCCAGCAGCTTAGCGGTACTGACAGGGGAATCCTATAATTCACCCCTCCACTTT. The chain recombines TRBV7-8 with TRBJ1-6; 8 nucleotides match TRBD1. This CDR3 has 19 residues. Germline V CDR1 and CDR2: SGHVS, FQNEAQ. V lost 0 bases, J lost 1 base, and 8 bases stayed unmatched.

This clone turned up a few times. This sequence joins TRBV9 and TRBJ1-6; no clear D. The V gene's germline CDR1 is SGDLS and CDR2 YYNGEE. The CDR3 is 13 amino acids. V lost 1 base and J 6 bases, leaving 5 bases between the germline ends. The CDR3 is CASSVTANSPLHF. Written as DNA, the CDR3 is TGTGCCAGCAGCGTAACAGCTAATTCACCCCTCCACTTT.

The chain carries TRBV2 and TRBJ2-7; TRBD1 matches at 11 bases. The CDR3 consists of 14 residues. From germline, CDR1 is SNHLY and CDR2 FYNNEI. J lost 3 bases, V lost 6 bases, and 4 bases had no gene match. The CDR3 protein is CASRSGTGGYEQYF. In DNA, the CDR3 is TGTGCCAGCAGGTCCGGGACAGGGGGCTACGAGCAGTACTTC.

The genes are TRBV2 and TRBJ1-2, with D perhaps matching TRBD1 (5 bases). This CDR3 is 14 amino acids long. Per germline, CDR1 SNHLY and CDR2 FYNNEI. The V and J ends lost 6 bases and 4 bases respectively, with 15 bases between them. The CDR3 is CASSGQGDGYGYTF. The CDR3 bases are TGTGCCAGCAGCGGACAAGGGGATGGCTATGGCTACACCTTC.

The V call is TRBV5-1, the J call TRBJ1-1; D may be TRBD1 (5 bases). There are 18 residues in the CDR3. V shed 2 bases and J shed 2 bases, with 22 bases lying between them. The germline V gene encodes CDR1 SGHRS and CDR2 YFSETQ. Here the CDR3 DNA reads TGCGCCAGCAGCTTTACCACCGGGGCCCTGACGAAAAACACTGAAGCTTTCTTT. This translates into CASSFTTGALTKNTEAFF.

V and J are TRBV5-8 and TRBJ1-2, with D unclear. V lost 3 bases, J lost 0 bases, and 15 bases lay in between. Germline V CDR1 and CDR2: SGHTS, YDEGEE. The CDR3 runs 16 residues. CDR3 in DNA: TGTGCCAGCAGCTACCTCTTTAAATCGGCTAACTATGGCTACACCTTC. Translated, it gives CASSYLFKSANYGYTF. Combining the CDR3 with reference TRBV5-8 and TRBJ1-2 gives the whole variable domain EAGVTQSPTHLIKTRGQQATLRCSPISGHTSVYWYQQALGLGLQFLLWYDEGEERNRGNFPPRFSGRQFPNYSSELNVNALELEDSALYLCASSYLFKSANYGYTFGSGTRLTVV.

This rearrangement joins TRBV29-1 to TRBJ1-1, with TRBD1 identical over 10 bases. This CDR3 contains 13 residues. The germline CDR1 and CDR2 sequences are SQVTM and ANQGSEA. The V gene end was trimmed by 5 bases and the J gene end by 4 bases; junction bases not matched to a gene: 4. This chain's CDR3 is CSVRDRGGTEAFF. As DNA, the CDR3 is TGCAGCGTTCGGGACAGGGGAGGCACTGAAGCTTTCTTT.

J is TRBJ2-1 and V is TRBV7-9, with 9 bases that match TRBD1. This CDR3 region has 14 residues. Germline assignment: CDR1 SEHNR and CDR2 FQNEAQ (reference sequence). The J segment lost 8 bases and the V segment lost 6 bases, leaving 8 bases of the junction unmatched. The CDR3 nucleotides read TGTGCCAGCAGGTCGGGACAGGGAAACTATGAGCAGTTCTTC. It encodes CASRSGQGNYEQFF.

The V and J genes are TRBV2 and TRBJ2-1; the D gene could be TRBD1 or TRBD2 (5 bases each). The CDR3 totals 12 residues. Germline V CDR1 and CDR2: SNHLY, FYNNEI. Deletions cut 4 bases from V and 10 bases from J, with 11 bases between. CDR3 DNA: TGTGCCAGCAGTGCGTTGGGGGACGAGCAGTTCTTC. Translation: CASSALGDEQFF.

The chain employs TRBV2 and TRBJ2-1; unclear D gene. This CDR3 is 13 amino acids long. Trimming cost V 1 base and J 8 bases, with 9 bases left between them. The V gene's germline CDR1 is SNHLY and CDR2 FYNNEI. CDR3 nucleotide sequence: TGTGCCAGCAGTGAAGACTGGCTCGATGAGCAGTTCTTC. This gives the protein CASSEDWLDEQFF. The whole variable domain, filled in from reference TRBV2 and TRBJ2-1, reads EPEVTQTPSHQVTQMGQEVILRCVPISNHLYFYWYRQILGQKVEFLVSFYNNEISEKSEIFDDQFSVERPDGSNFTLKIRSTKLEDSAMYFCASSEDWLDEQFFGPGTRLTVL.

In nucleotides, the CDR3 is TGTGCCAGCAGTGAATCAGGTACAGCCTCCTACGAGCAGTACTTC. It translates to CASSESGTASYEQYF. The genes are TRBV6-1 and TRBJ2-7; D not resolved. Between the trimmed V and J ends, which lost 2 bases and 0 bases, there was a span of 11 bases. The CDR3 consists of 15 residues. Germline V CDR1 and CDR2: MNHNS, SASEGT.

The CDR3: CASSRTVNTEAFF. The CDR3 DNA reads TGTGCCAGCAGCCGTACAGTGAACACTGAAGCTTTCTTT. The chain carries TRBV7-2 and TRBJ1-1; D is undetermined. Trimming removed 5 bases from V and 0 bases from J, with 7 bases in between. The CDR3 contains 13 residues. Per the germline V gene, CDR1 is SGHTA and CDR2 is FQGNSA. Using reference TRBV7-2 and TRBJ1-1 for the parts outside the CDR3, the full variable domain is GAGVSQSPSNKVTEKGKDVELRCDPISGHTALYWYRQSLGQGLEFLIYFQGNSAPDKSGLPSDRFSAERTGGSVSTLTIQRTQQEDSAVYLCASSRTVNTEAFFGQGTRLTVV.

V usage is TRBV19 and J usage is TRBJ1-2; D uncertain. Germline assignment: CDR1 LNHDA and CDR2 SQIVND (reference sequence). V lost 0 bases, J lost 8 bases, and 13 bases lay in between. The CDR3 extends over 14 amino acids. CDR3 residues: CASSIDGSGNGYTF. In DNA, the CDR3 is TGTGCCAGTAGTATAGATGGGTCGGGGAACGGCTACACCTTC.

The V call is TRBV6-5, the J call TRBJ2-7; TRBD2 matches at 10 bases. This CDR3 spans 14 amino acids. The germline V gene encodes CDR1 MNHEY and CDR2 SVGAGI. V trimming: 10 bases; J trimming: 3 bases; junction bases outside the gene matches: 9. CDR3 residues: CAIHRTSGFYEQYF. In DNA form, the CDR3 reads TGTGCCATACACCGGACTAGCGGCTTCTACGAGCAGTACTTC.

The chain uses TRBV30 and TRBJ1-2; TRBD1 is a possible D gene (5 bases). Germline values: CDR1 GTSNPN, CDR2 SVGIG (reference sequence). Trimming took 0 bases from V and 8 from J, leaving 13 bases between them. This CDR3 is 13 amino acids long. This CDR3 reads CAWSVGRVFGYTF. Written as DNA, the CDR3 is TGTGCCTGGAGTGTAGGCAGGGTATTCGGCTACACCTTC. Complete variable domain (other parts from reference TRBV30 and TRBJ1-2): SQTIHQWPATLVQPVGSPLSLECTVEGTSNPNLYWYRQAAGRGLQLLFYSVGIGQISSEVPQNLSASRPQDRQFILSSKKLLLSDSGFYLCAWSVGRVFGYTFGSGTRLTVV.

This clone was detected a few times. The CDR3 sequence: CASSSGGSFSYEQYF. The CDR3 DNA reads TGTGCCAGCAGTTCCGGGGGGTCTTTCTCCTACGAGCAGTACTTC. The genes are TRBV28 and TRBJ2-7, with 7 bases aligning to TRBD2. Trimming at V came to 4 bases and at J to 0 bases, leaving 6 bases not matched to a gene. The CDR3 loop spans 15 amino acids. The germline V gene encodes CDR1 MDHEN and CDR2 SYDVKM.